The sequence of this T cell receptor (beta chain) was determined in a study of T cell repertoires in cytomegalovirus infection. To note about this clonotype: As yet, its antigen is unknown.

Germline V CDR1 and CDR2: MNHNS, SASEGT. The CDR3 spans 14 residues. V was cut by 7 bases and J by 1 base, with 10 bases left in between. The study, taken as a whole, reports: Across the ex vivo response, the dominant clonotypes were HLA-C-restricted CMV-specific TCR beta clonotypes.

In TCRdb, the reads were re-called with MiXCR into one record per CDR3 protein. The sample consists of 290,000 or so distinct CDR3 sequences, roughly a quarter of them appearing once. This sequence joins TRBV6-1 and TRBJ2-2, with D perhaps TRBD2 (5 bases). Material for sequencing was PBMCs. The receptor was derived from a human donor in good health (CMV status not recorded). Some clones in this sample may be carry-over from other donors' samples. The CDR3 DNA follows: TGTGCCAGCACTGAGGGCTGGAACACCGGGGAGCTGTTTTTT. The encoded protein is CASTEGWNTGELFF.